This paragraph reports one TCR beta chain. Its antigen is currently not known. No base qualities exist here, and no much larger clone lies one base off it. The germline V end is reduced by 6 bases and the J end by 2 bases; junction bases left unmatched: 5. There are 15 amino acids in the CDR3, from cysteine to phenylalanine inclusive. This entry keeps only the CDR3 DNA: 45 bases, framed from base 1. CDR1 and CDR2, looked up from the germline V gene (reference sequence), are LNHNV and YYDKDF. TCRbeta CDR3 regions were profiled with the immunoSEQ Assay using bias-controlled multiplex PCR amplification of genomic DNA. Regarding the original processing steps: The absolute abundance of each unique TCRbeta CDR3 region was quantified after sequences were collapsed and filtered. Differential abundance was tested with a binomial (Fisher-equivalent) model and with a beta-binomial model adding time-dependent variance fitted from healthy donors. Clones with fewer than 5 combined templates were removed, and a clone was called differentially abundant if the clone's Benjamini-Hochberg FDR was below 0.01. In the beta-binomial model, variance was expressed as a function of the total template count across the two samples, in the form v = (b*log(k)+a)^2. TCRdb took this table from immuneACCESS and kept in-frame rearrangements with V and J called. Such tables lack part of the clones; where checked against another copy, unresolved V genes explain under half of the gap, and the rest is unexplained. V, J and clone size are those of that table, while D and trimming were read from the DNA. The sample data list about 85,000 clones, and around 89% of these were observed just once. Approximately 3% of the sample is in the top ten clones.

These data come from a study of identifying expanded T cells in peripheral blood (dated by TCRdb to the late 2010s). Background on the whole study: Technical replicates were generated by sequencing separate aliquots of the same genomic DNA pool, with four replicates compared pairwise.

What the study reported, not specific to this receptor: Between technical replicates the binomial model flagged roughly 1.1 differentially abundant clones, whereas over about two weeks the binomial model flagged about 15 and over about 4 weeks around 18. Across all healthy-donor time intervals, the beta-binomial model significantly cut both the number of clones called differentially abundant and the false-positive rate. It was expected by the authors that biological variance in healthy repertoires might increase further over much longer intervals, such as months to years. For all healthy donors, the variance in clone template counts between roughly 2-week samples rose significantly as total template count increased.

During the collection period, no immune events, such as infections, were documented for the healthy donors. Time-dependent variance in a beta-binomial model of T-cell clone differential abundance was calibrated using healthy-donor blood repertoires as a training cohort. The training cohort comprised roughly ten healthy donors, 3 female and 7 male. An age range of about 29 to 65 years, with an average of about 43 years, was recorded for the donors. Whole blood, obtained from a commercial supplier, was collected from each healthy donor at three time points spaced roughly 2 weeks apart. For immunosequencing, genomic DNA was extracted from whole blood that had not been sorted.

The sequence joins TRBV15 to TRBJ1-5, with 9 junctional bases fitting TRBD1. This clonotype was obtained from a person between 18 and 75 years old in good health. The sequencing sample was made of blood. The CDR3 corresponds to CATSRRTGGNQPQHF. At the DNA level, the sequence is TGTGCCACCAGTAGACGGACAGGGGGCAATCAGCCCCAGCATTTT.